Below, 30 T cell receptor beta chains from the same sample are listed, as sequenced in a study of shared clonotypes between healthy human individuals. Only in-frame clones appear in the TCRdb table, and some are missing; sequencing was by immunoSEQ multiplex PCR. Here the sample spans around 2.1 million clones, approximately 94% being singletons. Only CD45RO-negative cells positively selected for CCR7 counted as naive CD8 cells, so terminally differentiated effector memory CD45RA+ cells were excluded. Input material: naive CD8+ T cells from PBMCs. Every receptor here comes from a young man in good health. Some clones in this sample may be carry-over from other donors' samples.

The rearrangement uses TRBV13 and TRBJ1-5; 12 nucleotides match TRBD1. Losses at the gene ends were 5 bases for V and 8 bases for J; bases not matched to a gene: 7. Germline CDR1 PRHDT, CDR2 FYEKMQ (reference sequence). The CDR3 spans 15 residues. The CDR3: CASSLGTGGWEPQHF. CDR3 nucleotides: TGTGCCAGCAGCCTCGGGACAGGGGGCTGGGAGCCCCAGCATTTT.

The V call is TRBV7-9, the J call TRBJ1-4, with D unclear. The V end was cut by 7 bases, the J end by 4 bases, with 22 bases between. Germline CDR1 is SEHNR and CDR2 is FQNEAQ (reference sequence). The CDR3 is made up of 17 amino acids. The CDR3: CASTFPRRQSDNEKLFF. The CDR3 coding sequence is TGTGCCAGCACCTTCCCCAGGCGACAAAGCGATAATGAAAAACTGTTTTTT.

DNA of the CDR3: TGTGCCATCGCAACCGGAAGGAATTCACCCCTCCACTTT. Translation gives CAIATGRNSPLHF. The chain joins TRBV10-3 to TRBJ1-6; D uncertain. The CDR3 is made up of 13 amino acids. With 8 bases removed from V and 7 bases from J, the gap between germline ends came to 12 bases. In germline, CDR1 is ENHRY, CDR2 SYGVKD.

The rearrangement links TRBV9 to TRBJ2-3; D is perhaps TRBD2 (6 bases). The CDR3 sequence is 16 residues long. Looked up from germline, CDR1 is SGDLS and CDR2 is YYNGEE. V was cut by 4 bases and J by 3 bases, with 18 bases left in between. This CDR3 reads CASSPPAGGATDTQYF. The CDR3 bases are TGTGCCAGCAGCCCCCCCGCGGGCGGGGCAACAGATACGCAGTATTTT.

This chain links TRBV28 with TRBJ2-5; D is ambiguous. This CDR3 comprises 13 residues. Germline-derived CDR1 and CDR2 are MDHEN and SYDVKM. Trimming stripped 6 bases from V and 5 bases from J, with 13 bases between. Here the CDR3 DNA reads TGTGCCAGCAGCCCCCTTAAGAGGGAGACCCAGTACTTC. Its translation is CASSPLKRETQYF.

This chain joins TRBV28 and TRBJ1-2, with TRBD1 identical over 8 bases. The CDR3 is made up of 12 amino acids. In germline, CDR1 is MDHEN, CDR2 SYDVKM. Trimming cost V 6 bases and J 6 bases; bases outside gene matches: 3. In DNA form, the CDR3 reads TGTGCCAGCAGCGGGACAGGAGATGGCTACACCTTC. This translates into CASSGTGDGYTF.

This clone was found once. CDR3 residues: CATTSDRGELSEQYF. The CDR3 nucleotides read TGTGCCACAACTTCGGACAGGGGGGAATTAAGCGAGCAGTACTTC. The rearrangement links TRBV6-6 to TRBJ2-7, with TRBD1 matching 10 bases. This CDR3 is 15 amino acids long. Germline assignment: CDR1 MNHNY and CDR2 SVGAGI (reference sequence). The junction had 15 bases not matched to a gene; V was cut back by 10 bases and J by 6 bases.

With regard to this clone: A read error may account for a junction end that differs from germline. The CDR3 region is CTSKAGSGYTF. The CDR3 DNA reads as TGTACCAGCAAGGCAGGGAGTGGCTACACCTTC. The chain combines TRBV13 with TRBJ1-2; maybe TRBD1 (5 bases). Germline V gene data show CDR1 as PRHDT and CDR2 as FYEKMQ (reference sequence). The length of the CDR3 is 11 residues.

The chain combines TRBV4-2 with TRBJ2-1, with 10 bases matching TRBD2. CDR3 size: 15 residues. Germline CDR1 is LGHNA and CDR2 is YNFKEQ. Losses at the gene ends were 1 base for V and 7 bases for J; bases not matched to a gene: 4. In nucleotides, the CDR3 is TGTGCCAGCAGCCAAGCCGGGACTAGCGTTAATGAGCAGTTCTTC. Encoded protein: CASSQAGTSVNEQFF.

In nucleotides, the CDR3 is TGTGCCAGCAGCCAAGGCCGCCTGAACACTGAAGCTTTCTTT. Protein: CASSQGRLNTEAFF. This chain uses TRBV4-2 with TRBJ1-1, with D uncertain. The CDR3 length is 14 residues. V shed 1 base and J shed 0 bases, with 6 bases lying between them. The germline V gene has CDR1 LGHNA and CDR2 YNFKEQ.

This chain connects TRBV19 to TRBJ2-7; D remains ambiguous. Germline V gives CDR1 LNHDA, CDR2 SQIVND (reference sequence). The CDR3 sequence is 17 residues long. Trimming removed 3 bases from V and 0 bases from J, with 18 bases in between. The CDR3 nucleotides are TGTGCCAGTAGTATTCTGCCCCAGAGTGAGAGCTCCTACGAGCAGTACTTC. Residues: CASSILPQSESSYEQYF.

J is TRBJ2-4 and V is TRBV7-9, with 9 bases identical to TRBD1. The V segment lost 5 bases and the J segment 10 bases; nucleotides outside the gene matches: 12. In germline, CDR1 is SEHNR, CDR2 FQNEAQ (reference sequence). The CDR3 extends over 15 amino acids. This CDR3 is CASSPTGGWGGIQYF. Written as DNA, the CDR3 is TGTGCCAGCAGCCCAACAGGGGGCTGGGGAGGAATTCAGTACTTC.

This chain links TRBV4-3 with TRBJ2-1; no clear D. The V gene's germline CDR1 is LGHNA and CDR2 YSLEER. The CDR3 consists of 15 residues. Trimming removed 0 bases from V and 2 bases from J, with 8 bases in between. CDR3 DNA: TGCGCCAGCAGCCAAGACCGCTACCCCTACAATGAGCAGTTCTTC. Amino acids: CASSQDRYPYNEQFF.

Points on this clone: Additional DNA sequences in this sample encode the identical CDR3. V gene TRBV27 combines with J gene TRBJ1-3; no clear D. Germline CDR1 reads MNHEY; CDR2 reads SMNVEV (reference sequence). V lost 4 bases and J lost 0, with 7 bases in between. CDR3 size: 14 residues. CDR3 sequence reads: CASSSRISGNTIYF. CDR3 DNA sequence: TGTGCCAGCAGTTCCCGGATCTCTGGAAACACCATATATTTT.

This clone has only one observation. The chain couples TRBV5-1 to TRBJ2-7, with unresolved D. Germline CDR1 SGHRS, CDR2 YFSETQ. V was trimmed by 2 bases and J by 2 bases, leaving 11 bases between them. The CDR3 covers 14 residues. This CDR3 reads CASSFTPGTYEQYF. The CDR3 DNA is TGCGCCAGCAGCTTCACCCCAGGCACCTACGAGCAGTACTTC.

CDR3 residues: CATSRERVYNEQFF. The CDR3, as DNA: TGTGCCACCAGCCGGGAGCGGGTCTACAATGAGCAGTTCTTC. The gene calls are TRBV15 and TRBJ2-1; possible D gene TRBD2, 6 bases. The germline V and J ends were trimmed by 5 bases and 3 bases, with 11 bases remaining between them. In germline, CDR1 is LNHNV, CDR2 YYDKDF (reference sequence). This CDR3 contains 14 residues.

This chain connects TRBV28 to TRBJ1-2; 7 positions match TRBD1. Per the germline V gene, CDR1 is MDHEN and CDR2 is SYDVKM. The trim removed 7 bases at V and 4 bases at J, leaving 6 bases unmatched. The length of the CDR3 is 13 residues. DNA for the CDR3: TGTGCCAGCACCCAAACAGGGGTCTATGGCTACACCTTC. Protein sequence: CASTQTGVYGYTF.

The chain uses TRBV14 and TRBJ2-5, with D perhaps TRBD2 (5 bases). Per the germline V gene, CDR1 is SGHDN and CDR2 is FVKESK. V was shortened by 3 bases and J by 9 bases, with 11 bases between the two germline ends. CDR3 length: 12 amino acids. CDR3 DNA sequence: TGTGCCAGCAGCCAGGGAGTCGGGGCCCAGTACTTC. This gives the protein CASSQGVGAQYF.

This clone was detected only once. J is TRBJ2-7 and V is TRBV7-9; 9 bases agree with TRBD2. CDR3 length: 15 residues. The V segment lost 5 bases and the J segment 6 bases; nucleotides outside the gene matches: 11. CDR1 SEHNR and CDR2 FQNEAQ come from the germline V gene (reference sequence). CDR3 region: CASSPRTSEGSEQYF. The CDR3 DNA reads TGTGCCAGCAGCCCACGGACTAGCGAAGGATCCGAGCAGTACTTC. Full variable domain (rest looked up from reference TRBV7-9 and TRBJ2-7): DTGVSQNPRHKITKRGQNVTFRCDPISEHNRLYWYRQTLGQGPEFLTYFQNEAQLEKSRLLSDRFSAERPKGSFSTLEIQRTEQGDSAMYLCASSPRTSEGSEQYFGPGTRLTVT.

The chain combines TRBV5-8 with TRBJ2-2; D possibly uses TRBD1 or TRBD2 (5 bases each). The CDR3 totals 16 residues. Germline V CDR1 and CDR2: SGHTS, YDEGEE. V gave up 0 bases and J gave up 0 bases, with 9 bases separating them. For the CDR3, the DNA is TGTGCCAGCAGCTTGGGCGAGGGGACGAACACCGGGGAGCTGTTTTTT. Protein: CASSLGEGTNTGELFF. The whole variable domain, remainder taken from reference TRBV5-8 and TRBJ2-2, is EAGVTQSPTHLIKTRGQQATLRCSPISGHTSVYWYQQALGLGLQFLLWYDEGEERNRGNFPPRFSGRQFPNYSSELNVNALELEDSALYLCASSLGEGTNTGELFFGEGSRLTVL.

This clone showed up just once. The same CDR3 arises from other DNA sequences in this sample as well. J is TRBJ2-1 and V is TRBV5-4; 7 bases map to TRBD1. The CDR3 contains 14 residues. In germline, CDR1 is SGHNT, CDR2 YYREEE (reference sequence). V lost 4 bases, J lost 4 bases, and 5 bases stayed unmatched. As DNA, the CDR3 is TGTGCCAGCAGCCCCGGGACAGATTACAATGAGCAGTTCTTC. Translated, it gives CASSPGTDYNEQFF.

The V gene is TRBV6-5, the J gene TRBJ2-1; D not resolved. Germline values: CDR1 MNHEY, CDR2 SVGAGI. CDR3 size: 15 residues. V was pared by 0 bases and J by 5 bases, with 11 bases between. As DNA, the CDR3 is TGTGCCAGCAGTTACTCGAGGAAAGGAAACAATGAGCAGTTCTTC. Translation: CASSYSRKGNNEQFF.

This clone was recorded once. The chain combines TRBV30 with TRBJ1-4, with 9 bases fitting TRBD1. V was clipped by 6 bases and J by 8 bases; unmatched bases: 7. The CDR3 covers 13 residues. The V gene's germline CDR1 is GTSNPN and CDR2 SVGIG (reference sequence). CDR3 residues: CACPGQGGEKLFF. In DNA form, the CDR3 reads TGTGCCTGCCCGGGACAGGGTGGAGAAAAACTGTTTTTT. Filled out from reference TRBV30 and TRBJ1-4, the complete variable domain reads SQTIHQWPATLVQPVGSPLSLECTVEGTSNPNLYWYRQAAGRGLQLLFYSVGIGQISSEVPQNLSASRPQDRQFILSSKKLLLSDSGFYLCACPGQGGEKLFFGSGTQLSVL.

The V gene is TRBV20-1, the J gene TRBJ2-5; D not certain. The CDR3 loop spans 11 amino acids. Germline CDR1 reads DFQATT; CDR2 reads SNEGSKA (reference sequence). V was cut by 0 bases and J by 6 bases, with 5 bases left in between. DNA for the CDR3: TGCAGTGCTAGAGATCCCCAGACCCAGTACTTC. This codes for CSARDPQTQYF.

Note on this clone: Other DNA sequences within the sample encode an identical CDR3. The chain links TRBV7-9 to TRBJ1-2, with 7 bases lining up with TRBD1. Trimming took 4 bases from V and 5 from J; bases not matched to a gene: 4. The length of the CDR3 is 13 residues. The germline CDR1 and CDR2 sequences are SEHNR and FQNEAQ (reference sequence). CDR3 in amino acids: CASSSGQAYGYTF. The DNA of the CDR3 is TGTGCCAGCAGCTCTGGACAGGCATATGGCTACACCTTC.

This rearrangement joins TRBV18 to TRBJ2-7; D is unresolved. V was cut by 6 bases and J by 3 bases, with 9 bases left in between. The CDR3 sequence is 12 residues long. Looked up from germline, CDR1 is KGHSH and CDR2 is LQKENI. CDR3 region: CASSAAFYEQYF. The CDR3 DNA reads TGTGCCAGCTCGGCAGCTTTCTACGAGCAGTACTTC.

V is TRBV6-1 and J is TRBJ2-5; D unclear. This CDR3 is built from 13 residues. The V end lost 6 bases, the J end lost 5 bases, and 13 bases lay between the germline ends. CDR1 is MNHNS and CDR2 is SASEGT in the germline V gene. In DNA, the CDR3 is TGTGCCAGCAGACCCCAGGTGGCTGAGACCCAGTACTTC. It codes for CASRPQVAETQYF.

The rearrangement links TRBV18 to TRBJ2-1, with TRBD1 as a possible D gene (6 bases). V gave up 2 bases and J gave up 1 base, with 12 bases separating them. Germline V gives CDR1 KGHSH, CDR2 LQKENI. The CDR3 has 16 residues. DNA for the CDR3: TGTGCCAGCTCACCAACCACAGGGTCTTCCTACAATGAGCAGTTCTTC. This gives the protein CASSPTTGSSYNEQFF. Based on the CDR3 plus reference TRBV18 and TRBJ2-1, the full variable domain is NAGVMQNPRHLVRRRGQEARLRCSPMKGHSHVYWYRQLPEEGLKFMVYLQKENIIDESGMPKERFSAEFPKEGPSILRIQQVVRGDSAAYFCASSPTTGSSYNEQFFGPGTRLTVL.

The chain joins TRBV4-1 to TRBJ1-2; D is unresolved. The V end lost 0 bases, the J end lost 5 bases, and 13 bases lay between the germline ends. CDR3 length: 15 amino acids. CDR1 is MGHRA, CDR2 YSYEKL, per germline. Here the CDR3 DNA reads TGCGCCAGCAGCCAAGAGGTGGGAGTGCGATATGGCTACACCTTC. Translation gives CASSQEVGVRYGYTF.

Note on this clone: One junction end disagrees with the germline gene, perhaps due to a read error. V gene TRBV2 combines with J gene TRBJ2-7; D uncertain. Germline-derived CDR1 and CDR2 are SNHLY and FYNNEI. The CDR3 contains 15 residues. The CDR3 region is CASNEANFGSNEQYF. Written as DNA, the CDR3 is TGTGCCAGCAATGAAGCTAATTTCGGCAGCAACGAGCAGTACTTC.